The 20 T cell receptor beta chains reported below all come from one sample, sequenced in a study of control samples from healthy donors and cancer patients. Repertoires were generated with immunoSEQ multiplex PCR, while TCRdb's copy carries only in-frame clones and drops some. The table records roughly 34,000 clones, approximately 90% of them present only once. Source material: PBMCs. These receptors were taken from a woman aged 40 to 55 with lung cancer.

The J gene is TRBJ2-1, the V gene TRBV9; 10 positions agree with TRBD1. The germline V gene has CDR1 SGDLS and CDR2 YYNGEE. The junction had 5 bases not matched to a gene; V was cut back by 2 bases and J by 0 bases. The CDR3 totals 17 residues. The DNA of the CDR3 is TGTGCCAGCAGCGTCAGGGACAGGGGAAACTCCTACAATGAGCAGTTCTTC. The encoded protein is CASSVRDRGNSYNEQFF.

This clone was counted between two and nine times. The V call is TRBV7-2, the J call TRBJ2-3, with D hard to call. Germline V gene lookup returns CDR1 SGHTA and CDR2 FQGNSA. The CDR3 contains 11 residues. The germline V and J ends were trimmed by 2 bases and 5 bases, with 2 bases remaining between them. CDR3 sequence: CASSLKDTQYF. CDR3 DNA sequence: TGTGCCAGCAGCTTAAAAGATACGCAGTATTTT.

This clone was detected only once. V and J are TRBV2 and TRBJ1-2; perhaps TRBD1 as D (5 bases). The CDR3 contains 13 residues. V was clipped by 7 bases and J by 3 bases, with 12 bases between them. CDR1 is SNHLY and CDR2 is FYNNEI in the germline V gene. The CDR3 loop is CASTGLEDYGYTF. Written as DNA, the CDR3 is TGTGCCAGCACGGGACTTGAGGACTATGGCTACACCTTC.

J is TRBJ1-1 and V is TRBV6-6; D is possibly TRBD1 (5 bases). The germline V gene has CDR1 MNHNY and CDR2 SVGAGI (reference sequence). The CDR3 totals 15 residues. V gave up 6 bases and J gave up 4 bases, with 18 bases separating them. The CDR3 bases are TGTGCCAGCAGCCCTCCACAGGCCGGGCGCACTGAAGCTTTCTTT. Translated: CASSPPQAGRTEAFF.

CDR3 nucleotide sequence: TGTGCCAGCAGCACACGGACAGTATCGCAGTATTTT. It encodes CASSTRTVSQYF. V and J are TRBV21-1 and TRBJ2-3; TRBD1 reflects the table's D call only, with no check against the DNA. TRBV21-1 is an annotated pseudogene. There are 12 residues in the CDR3.

This sequence joins TRBV3-1 (or the pseudogene TRBV3-2) and TRBJ1-4; D call uncertain. This CDR3 is built from 16 residues. The germline V gene encodes CDR1 LGHDT and CDR2 YNNKEL (reference sequence). Trimming removed 1 base from V and 1 base from J, with 10 bases in between. For the CDR3, the DNA is TGTGCCAGCAGCCAAGTCTTGGTGGGAACTAATGAAAAACTGTTTTTT. Amino acid sequence: CASSQVLVGTNEKLFF.

This chain connects TRBV7-2 to TRBJ1-1, with TRBD1 matching 7 bases. V was clipped by 5 bases and J by 5 bases; unmatched bases: 8. Looked up from germline, CDR1 is SGHTA and CDR2 is FQGNSA. The CDR3 extends over 14 amino acids. The CDR3 is CASSTRQGRTEAFF. The CDR3, as DNA: TGTGCCAGCAGCACGAGACAGGGTCGAACTGAAGCTTTCTTT. Drawing the rest from reference TRBV7-2 and TRBJ1-1, the complete variable domain is GAGVSQSPSNKVTEKGKDVELRCDPISGHTALYWYRQSLGQGLEFLIYFQGNSAPDKSGLPSDRFSAERTGGSVSTLTIQRTQQEDSAVYLCASSTRQGRTEAFFGQGTRLTVV.

The V and J genes are TRBV7-7 and TRBJ2-5; 8 nucleotides match TRBD1. CDR1 and CDR2 from the germline V gene are SSHAT and FNYEAQ (reference sequence). The CDR3 has 14 amino acids. Trimming at V came to 5 bases and at J to 5 bases, leaving 7 bases not matched to a gene. CDR3 sequence reads: CASSPLGQGETQYF. In nucleotides, the CDR3 is TGTGCCAGCAGCCCGCTCGGACAGGGCGAGACCCAGTACTTC.

The chain is built from TRBV11-2 and TRBJ2-5; D gene uncertain. CDR3 length: 18 amino acids. CDR1 SGHAT and CDR2 FQNNGV come from the germline V gene. Deletions cut 1 base from V and 5 bases from J, with 23 bases between. The CDR3 spells CASSLGPTETSLRETQYF. The CDR3 nucleotides are TGTGCCAGCAGCTTAGGTCCAACAGAAACCTCCCTGCGGGAGACCCAGTACTTC.

The chain joins TRBV5-4 to TRBJ1-1; TRBD1 matches at 8 bases. J was trimmed by 4 bases and V by 3 bases; bases with no gene match: 5. The V gene's germline CDR1 is SGHNT and CDR2 YYREEE (reference sequence). This CDR3 has 14 amino acids. The CDR3 reads CASSYRGLGTEAFF. The CDR3, as DNA: TGTGCCAGCAGCTACAGGGGGTTGGGCACTGAAGCTTTCTTT. The complete variable domain, with remaining parts taken from reference TRBV5-4 and TRBJ1-1, reads ETGVTQSPTHLIKTRGQQVTLRCSSQSGHNTVSWYQQALGQGPQFIFQYYREEENGRGNFPPRFSGLQFPNYSSELNVNALELDDSALYLCASSYRGLGTEAFFGQGTRLTVV.

V is TRBV6-2 or TRBV6-3 and J is TRBJ1-2; D remains ambiguous. Germline V gene data show CDR1 as MNHEY and CDR2 as SVGEGT. The CDR3 spans 17 residues. V was shortened by 2 bases and J by 8 bases, with 24 bases between the two germline ends. CDR3 protein: CASSYPPGPLKYDGYTF. As DNA, the CDR3 is TGTGCCAGCAGTTACCCCCCGGGTCCCTTAAAATACGACGGCTACACCTTC.

This clone was observed a handful of times. The CDR3 spells CASGPPGLFYGYTF. The CDR3 region has the DNA TGTGCCAGCGGTCCTCCAGGATTATTCTATGGCTACACCTTC. The V call is TRBV28, the J call TRBJ1-2; D gene ambiguous. Germline CDR1 and CDR2: MDHEN and SYDVKM. The CDR3 runs to 14 residues. V gave up 8 bases and J gave up 4 bases, with 17 bases separating them.

The V and J genes are TRBV15 and TRBJ2-7; D gene uncertain. The CDR3 totals 13 residues. Germline assignment: CDR1 LNHNV and CDR2 YYDKDF (reference sequence). V lost 3 bases, J lost 5 bases, and 11 bases lay in between. The CDR3: CATSSTKVDEQYF. In DNA, the CDR3 is TGTGCCACCAGCAGTACCAAAGTCGACGAGCAGTACTTC.

A remark on this clone: In the same sample, other DNA sequences code for this CDR3. The chain has TRBV20-1 and TRBJ1-6; 7 bases fit TRBD1. This CDR3 spans 14 amino acids. Trimming removed 3 bases from V and 8 bases from J; junction bases left unmatched: 7. Germline CDR1 is DFQATT and CDR2 is SNEGSKA (reference sequence). As DNA, the CDR3 is TGCAGTGCTAGTGTAGGGGGCCTCTATTCACCCCTCCACTTT. The encoded protein is CSASVGGLYSPLHF.

This clone has only a few counts. V is TRBV5-1 and J is TRBJ2-1; either TRBD1 or TRBD2 may fit D (5 bases each). CDR1 is SGHRS, CDR2 YFSETQ, per germline. The CDR3 is made up of 15 amino acids. V dropped 6 bases and J dropped 0 bases, with 13 bases sitting between them. CDR3 loop: CASNGAASSYNEQFF. CDR3 DNA: TGCGCCAGCAACGGGGCCGCGAGCTCCTACAATGAGCAGTTCTTC.

This sequence joins TRBV7-9 and TRBJ2-5, with TRBD2 identical over 13 bases. In germline, CDR1 is SEHNR, CDR2 FQNEAQ (reference sequence). V lost 2 bases and J lost 4; bases outside the gene matches: 4. The CDR3 extends over 16 amino acids. CDR3 sequence: CASSLTRTSGGETQYF. The DNA for the CDR3 is TGTGCCAGCAGCTTAACGAGGACTAGCGGGGGAGAGACCCAGTACTTC.

The rearrangement joins TRBV5-1 to TRBJ1-2; TRBD1 agrees at 7 bases. Germline CDR1 SGHRS, CDR2 YFSETQ. Trimming cost V 1 base and J 3 bases; bases outside gene matches: 3. The CDR3 is 14 amino acids. The CDR3 coding sequence is TGCGCCAGCAGCTTGAGGCAGGGGGACTATGGCTACACCTTC. Encoded protein: CASSLRQGDYGYTF.

The V and J genes are TRBV4-2 and TRBJ2-7; D is uncertain. V was trimmed by 0 bases and J by 3 bases, leaving 9 bases between them. The length of the CDR3 is 14 residues. Per germline, CDR1 LGHNA and CDR2 YNFKEQ. CDR3 bases: TGTGCCAGCAGCCAAGATCGTTATATCTACGAGCAGTACTTC. Protein: CASSQDRYIYEQYF.

This chain links TRBV5-1 with TRBJ2-5; 7 bases line up with TRBD2. The germline V gene has CDR1 SGHRS and CDR2 YFSETQ. There are 11 residues in the CDR3. With V trimmed by 4 bases and J by 7 bases, 1 base remained unmatched. DNA for the CDR3: TGCGCCAGCAGCCCGGGGGGGACCCAGTACTTC. Protein sequence: CASSPGGTQYF.

The chain carries TRBV19 and TRBJ1-4; a weak D match, TRBD1 (5 bases). Germline-derived CDR1 and CDR2 are LNHDA and SQIVND (reference sequence). V lost 0 bases and J 4 bases, leaving 12 bases between the germline ends. The CDR3 covers 16 residues. The CDR3: CASSIDPIGGNEKLFF. The CDR3 coding sequence is TGTGCCAGTAGTATAGATCCCATCGGGGGTAATGAAAAACTGTTTTTT.